This entry describes one T cell receptor (beta chain). V shed 0 bases and J shed 2 bases, with 12 bases lying between them. The CDR3 has 16 amino acids. Germline V gives CDR1 SGHDT, CDR2 YYEEEE. This entry comes from a study of cytomegalovirus exposure and HLA in healthy donors. The repertoire was sequenced with immunoSEQ multiplex PCR; TCRdb's copy has only in-frame clones and lacks some. This table has a few hundred thousand clones, roughly 87% appearing once. This chain connects TRBV5-6 to TRBJ1-5; D is perhaps TRBD1 (6 bases). The sequence derives from a man between 18 and 29 years old in good health and CMV-seropositive. What was sequenced was PBMCs. Here the CDR3 reads CASSLGQGPGNQPQHF. The CDR3 nucleotides are TGTGCCAGCAGCTTGGGTCAGGGGCCGGGCAATCAGCCCCAGCATTTT. The full variable domain, with the rest looked up from reference TRBV5-6 and TRBJ1-5, is DAGVTQSPTHLIKTRGQQVTLRCSPKSGHDTVSWYQQALGQGPQFIFQYYEEEERQRGNFPDRFSGHQFPNYSSELNVNALLLGDSALYLCASSLGQGPGNQPQHFGDGTRLSIL.